The 9 T cell receptor beta chains given below trace back to one sample, sequenced in a study of blood T cell repertoires in COVID-19. Generated by immunoSEQ multiplex PCR, the TCRdb table keeps only in-frame clones and is missing some. The repertoire has 350,000 to 500,000 clones, around nine tenths of them found once; the top ten carry approximately 1.5%. Sequenced: PBMCs or T cells enriched from blood (not recorded which). These receptors all come from a woman between 18 and 30 years old who had been exposed to COVID-19.

This sequence joins TRBV7-6 and TRBJ2-5, with 12 bases that match TRBD2. The CDR3 has 13 residues. Trimming took 3 bases from V and 10 from J; bases not matched to a gene: 3. Looked up from germline, CDR1 is SGHVS and CDR2 is FNYEAQ. The CDR3 nucleotides read TGTGCCAGCAGCTTCTCTAGCGGGAGGGACCAGTACTTC. Protein sequence: CASSFSSGRDQYF. The full variable domain, with the rest looked up from reference TRBV7-6 and TRBJ2-5, is GAGVSQSPRYKVTKRGQDVALRCDPISGHVSLYWYRQALGQGPEFLTYFNYEAQQDKSGLPNDRFSAERPEGSISTLTIQRTEQRDSAMYRCASSFSSGRDQYFGPGTRLLVL.

The chain links TRBV7-9 to TRBJ2-1; TRBD1 might be the D (6 bases). This CDR3 is built from 14 residues. The V gene's germline CDR1 is SEHNR and CDR2 FQNEAQ (reference sequence). Between the trimmed V and J ends, which lost 11 bases and 1 base, there was a span of 15 bases. Here the CDR3 reads CALQLGQSYNEQFF. In DNA form, the CDR3 reads TGTGCCCTCCAATTGGGACAATCCTACAATGAGCAGTTCTTC.

The rearrangement links TRBV30 to TRBJ2-7; D unclear. V dropped 4 bases and J dropped 7 bases, with 14 bases sitting between them. The CDR3 spans 12 residues. Germline V gives CDR1 GTSNPN, CDR2 SVGIG (reference sequence). Written as DNA, the CDR3 is TGTGCCTGGATAAGAGGTACTACGGAGCAGTACTTC. Its translation is CAWIRGTTEQYF.

The rearrangement joins TRBV4-3 to TRBJ2-3; D call uncertain. Germline-derived CDR1 and CDR2 are LGHNA and YSLEER. The CDR3 is made up of 14 amino acids. V shed 4 bases and J shed 2 bases, with 10 bases lying between them. This chain's CDR3 is CASSLQSLTDTQYF. The CDR3 bases are TGCGCCAGCAGCCTCCAGTCCCTCACAGATACGCAGTATTTT.

The rearrangement links TRBV19 to TRBJ1-3, with D perhaps matching TRBD1 (6 bases). Looked up from germline, CDR1 is LNHDA and CDR2 is SQIVND (reference sequence). The CDR3 loop spans 19 amino acids. The germline V and J ends were trimmed by 3 bases and 2 bases, with 23 bases remaining between them. The CDR3: CASSMGARTILYPGNTIYF. The CDR3 nucleotides read TGTGCCAGTAGTATGGGGGCACGCACTATTCTATACCCTGGAAACACCATATATTTT.

The V gene is TRBV28, the J gene TRBJ1-3; D is unresolved. The V end lost 1 base, the J end lost 0 bases, and 10 bases lay between the germline ends. The germline gives CDR1 MDHEN, CDR2 SYDVKM. The CDR3 contains 16 residues. CDR3 DNA sequence: TGTGCCAGCAGTTTATTAGCGGAGAGCTCTGGAAACACCATATATTTT. Translated, it gives CASSLLAESSGNTIYF.

The chain links TRBV28 to TRBJ2-7; 7 bases agree with TRBD2. Trimming removed 1 base from V and 7 bases from J; junction bases left unmatched: 4. The germline V gene has CDR1 MDHEN and CDR2 SYDVKM. This CDR3 is built from 13 residues. The DNA of the CDR3 is TGTGCCAGCAGTTTATTGCGGGGGAGTGAGCAGTACTTC. As protein: CASSLLRGSEQYF. Full variable domain (outside the CDR3, taken from reference TRBV28 and TRBJ2-7): DVKVTQSSRYLVKRTGEKVFLECVQDMDHENMFWYRQDPGLGLRLIYFSYDVKMKEKGDIPEGYSVSREKKERFSLILESASTNQTSMYLCASSLLRGSEQYFGPGTRLTVT.

The chain carries TRBV4-2 and TRBJ1-6; TRBD1 agrees at 7 bases. This CDR3 comprises 14 residues. With V trimmed by 4 bases and J by 8 bases, 5 bases remained unmatched. From germline, CDR1 is LGHNA and CDR2 YNFKEQ. The chain's CDR3 is CASSPGQSDSPLHF. Written as DNA, the CDR3 is TGTGCCAGCAGCCCGGGACAGTCTGATTCACCCCTCCACTTT.

The V and J genes are TRBV2 and TRBJ1-4; 9 nucleotides line up with TRBD1. Trimming took 4 bases from V and 2 from J; bases not matched to a gene: 8. Germline V CDR1 and CDR2: SNHLY, FYNNEI. The CDR3 consists of 17 residues. The CDR3 is CASSARTGVSTNEKLFF. CDR3 bases: TGTGCCAGCAGTGCGCGGACAGGGGTTTCCACTAATGAAAAACTGTTTTTT.